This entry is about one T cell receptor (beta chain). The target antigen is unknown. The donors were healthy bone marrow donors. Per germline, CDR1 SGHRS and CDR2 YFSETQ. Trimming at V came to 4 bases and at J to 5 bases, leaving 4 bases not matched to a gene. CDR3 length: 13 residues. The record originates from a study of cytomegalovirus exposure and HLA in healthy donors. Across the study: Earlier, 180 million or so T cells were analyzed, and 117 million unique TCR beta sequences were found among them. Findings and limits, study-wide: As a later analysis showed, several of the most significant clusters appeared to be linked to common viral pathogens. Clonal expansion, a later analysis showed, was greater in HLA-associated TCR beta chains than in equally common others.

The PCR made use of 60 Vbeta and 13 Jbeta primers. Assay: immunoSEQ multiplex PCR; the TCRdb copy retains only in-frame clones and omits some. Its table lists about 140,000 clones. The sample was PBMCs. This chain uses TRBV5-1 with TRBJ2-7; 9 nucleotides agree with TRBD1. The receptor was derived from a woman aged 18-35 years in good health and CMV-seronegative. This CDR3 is CASSQGQGNEQYF. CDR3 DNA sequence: TGCGCCAGCAGCCAGGGACAGGGTAACGAGCAGTACTTC.